This TCR beta chain was retrieved from a study of cytomegalovirus exposure and HLA in healthy donors. Overall study context: Genotyping of under 500 donors showed that 70% to 90% belonged to the Caucasian-associated ancestry cluster.

Vbeta (60) and Jbeta (13) primers were used in the PCR. The data were produced by immunoSEQ multiplex PCR, yet TCRdb's version contains in-frame clones alone and is incomplete. The sample includes almost 200,000 clones, 65% to 90% of them seen just once. The CDR3 sequence is 14 residues long. V dropped 2 bases and J dropped 8 bases, with 14 bases sitting between them. Germline-derived CDR1 and CDR2 are SGHDT and YYEEEE. The clonotype comes from a woman between 45 and 65 years old in good health and CMV-seronegative. Sequencing used PBMCs. The chain links TRBV5-6 to TRBJ2-4; D possibly corresponds to TRBD2 (6 bases). CDR3 in DNA: TGTGCCAGCAGCTTCGGGGGTGGAAAGGACATTCAGTACTTC. It specifies CASSFGGGKDIQYF.